This passage covers 25 T cell receptor beta chains from one sample sequenced in a study of blood T cells in healthy people across ages. Sample-barcoded 5' priming and a J-beta primer mix drove a second PCR of 7 to 11 cycles. TCRdb fed the 5' RACE reads into MiXCR, producing one record per CDR3 protein. The sample has about 970,000 distinct CDR3 sequences, just over 50% seen once. Sequenced input: blood. The receptors here all came from a woman in her sixties in good health.

This clonotype was seen more than once but under ten times. The chain has TRBV7-9 and TRBJ2-4; D not certain. This CDR3 contains 13 residues. Trimming left V 1 base short and J 9 bases short, with 10 bases between. Germline V lookup: CDR1 SEHNR, CDR2 FQNEAQ (reference sequence). CDR3 sequence reads: CASSLERKGIQYF. CDR3 bases: TGTGCCAGCAGCTTAGAAAGAAAGGGCATTCAGTACTTC.

This clonotype occurred many times. This chain connects TRBV7-9 to TRBJ2-1; D remains ambiguous. V shed 5 bases and J shed 6 bases, with 5 bases lying between them. The CDR3 loop spans 11 amino acids. In germline, CDR1 is SEHNR, CDR2 FQNEAQ (reference sequence). This CDR3 is CASSASNEQFF. As DNA, the CDR3 is TGTGCCAGCAGCGCGTCCAATGAGCAGTTCTTC.

The chain couples TRBV15 to TRBJ1-4, with D unresolved. V lost 5 bases to trimming and J lost 5 bases, with 12 bases between them. Germline CDR1 is LNHNV and CDR2 is YYDKDF (reference sequence). This CDR3 spans 14 amino acids. CDR3 DNA sequence: TGTGCCACCAGCTCTAACTCCGGCAATGAAAAACTGTTTTTT. Amino acids: CATSSNSGNEKLFF.

This clonotype was seen only a few times. The V and J genes are TRBV12-3 or TRBV12-4 and TRBJ2-4; D uncertain. The CDR3 is 14 amino acids. V lost 7 bases to trimming and J lost 9 bases, with 19 bases between them. This CDR3 is CASTSRALLGIQYF. CDR3 bases: TGTGCCAGCACCAGTCGAGCACTTTTGGGCATTCAGTACTTC.

The table lists this clonotype with a few counts. The gene calls are TRBV27 and TRBJ1-4, with TRBD1 as a possible D gene (5 bases). The CDR3 sequence is 14 residues long. Trimming shortened V by 7 bases and J by 7 bases, and 16 bases separated the two germline ends. The V gene's germline CDR1 is MNHEY and CDR2 SMNVEV (reference sequence). CDR3 loop: CASMVRGEIEKLFF. CDR3 in DNA: TGTGCCAGCATGGTACGGGGGGAAATTGAAAAACTGTTTTTT.

The V and J genes are TRBV11-1 and TRBJ2-1, with 7 bases matching TRBD2. V dropped 8 bases and J dropped 5; count of bases not matched to a gene: 6. CDR1 is SGHAT and CDR2 is FQDESV in the germline V gene (reference sequence). The CDR3 length is 13 residues. CDR3 in amino acids: CASGGTKNNEQFF. CDR3 DNA sequence: TGTGCCAGCGGGGGGACTAAAAACAATGAGCAGTTCTTC.

The gene calls are TRBV10-3 and TRBJ2-7; 7 bases agree with TRBD2. The trim removed 0 bases at V and 1 base at J, leaving 6 bases unmatched. The CDR3 extends over 16 amino acids. The V gene's germline CDR1 is ENHRY and CDR2 SYGVKD. The DNA for the CDR3 is TGTGCCATCAGTGAGTCATTGGGAGGGTATTCCTACGAGCAGTACTTC. Its translation: CAISESLGGYSYEQYF.

This clonotype was seen only once. The chain links TRBV7-9 to TRBJ2-7, with TRBD1 identical over 7 bases. The CDR3 sequence is 15 residues long. Looked up from germline, CDR1 is SEHNR and CDR2 is FQNEAQ (reference sequence). V lost 5 bases and J lost 2; bases outside the gene matches: 9. In nucleotides, the CDR3 is TGTGCCAGCAGCCGTCGACAGGGAAAGGCCTACGAGCAGTACTTC. Its translation: CASSRRQGKAYEQYF.

This clonotype has a handful of counts. The chain recombines TRBV20-1 with TRBJ2-7; D might be TRBD2 (5 bases). The V gene's germline CDR1 is DFQATT and CDR2 SNEGSKA (reference sequence). Trimming left V 0 bases short and J 2 bases short, with 11 bases between. CDR3 length equals 14 residues. The CDR3 DNA reads as TGCAGTGCTAGAGATGGTATAGCGACCTACGAGCAGTACTTC. Its protein is CSARDGIATYEQYF.

At least ten counts were recorded for this clonotype. The J gene is TRBJ2-7, the V gene TRBV29-1; possible D gene TRBD2, 6 bases. CDR1 and CDR2 from the germline V gene are SQVTM and ANQGSEA. V dropped 3 bases and J dropped 3 bases, with 9 bases sitting between them. The CDR3 is 12 amino acids. The DNA of the CDR3 is TGCAGCGTTGAGGGGACTGGCTACGAGCAGTACTTC. It codes for CSVEGTGYEQYF.

J is TRBJ2-3 and V is TRBV20-1, with 8 bases matching TRBD2. Trimming removed 1 base from V and 4 bases from J; junction bases left unmatched: 4. CDR1 DFQATT and CDR2 SNEGSKA come from the germline V gene (reference sequence). The CDR3 is 14 residues long. The CDR3 here is CSARGISGADTQYF. CDR3 nucleotide sequence: TGCAGTGCTAGAGGTATTAGCGGGGCAGATACGCAGTATTTT.

This rearrangement joins TRBV7-2 to TRBJ2-5; either TRBD1 or TRBD2 may supply D (5 bases each). Trimming cost V 3 bases and J 11 bases, with 22 bases left between them. Germline lookup yields CDR1 SGHTA and CDR2 FQGNSA. The CDR3 has 15 residues. In DNA, the CDR3 is TGTGCCAGCAGCTTGAGGGGAGAAGCGGCCAATGAGCAGTACTTC. Protein sequence: CASSLRGEAANEQYF.

This clonotype has a handful of counts. The gene calls are TRBV15 and TRBJ2-5; no definite D call. The CDR3 sequence is 14 residues long. V was clipped by 3 bases and J by 0 bases, with 8 bases between them. CDR1 and CDR2 (germline): LNHNV, YYDKDF (reference sequence). The CDR3 loop reads CATSRENYQETQYF. CDR3 in DNA: TGTGCCACCAGCAGGGAGAATTACCAAGAGACCCAGTACTTC.

This clonotype was seen a handful of times. The chain links TRBV5-1 to TRBJ2-1; D gene ambiguous. CDR1 is SGHRS and CDR2 is YFSETQ in the germline V gene. Trimming took off 4 bases at V and 8 bases at J, with 16 bases between the two ends. CDR3 length: 14 residues. CDR3 loop: CASSPRTLVDEQFF. In nucleotides, the CDR3 is TGCGCCAGCAGCCCCAGGACCCTTGTGGATGAGCAGTTCTTC.

The chain links TRBV20-1 to TRBJ2-3, with 9 positions matching TRBD1. This CDR3 has 14 residues. V lost 7 bases, J lost 5 bases, and 10 bases stayed unmatched. Germline V gene sequence: CDR1 DFQATT, CDR2 SNEGSKA (reference sequence). The CDR3 nucleotides are TGCAGTGGGGACAGGGAGGGCCATGGAGATACGCAGTATTTT. Translated: CSGDREGHGDTQYF.

This clonotype was detected ten times or more. The chain carries TRBV10-3 and TRBJ2-1; 12 bases are a match to TRBD1. There are 14 residues in the CDR3. Losses at the gene ends were 8 bases for V and 9 bases for J; bases not matched to a gene: 8. The germline V gene has CDR1 ENHRY and CDR2 SYGVKD. Written as DNA, the CDR3 is TGTGCCATCGCAGGGACAGGGGGCTGGAGTGAGCAGTTCTTC. Residues: CAIAGTGGWSEQFF.

V gene TRBV20-1 combines with J gene TRBJ2-1; the D is unclear. V lost 2 bases and J lost 3, with 14 bases in between. CDR1 is DFQATT, CDR2 SNEGSKA, per germline (reference sequence). CDR3 size: 15 residues. The CDR3 region is CSARSLTSDYNEQFF. CDR3 in DNA: TGCAGTGCTAGATCTTTGACGAGCGACTACAATGAGCAGTTCTTC.

The CDR3 region has the DNA TGTGCCAGCAGTGAAGGCCTAGCCGCGGATACGCAGTATTTT. It yields the protein CASSEGLAADTQYF. The rearrangement uses TRBV2 and TRBJ2-3; D is perhaps TRBD2 (5 bases). The V end was cut by 1 base, the J end by 6 bases, with 11 bases between. The CDR3 is 14 amino acids. Germline CDR1 SNHLY, CDR2 FYNNEI.

The chain links TRBV3-1 to TRBJ2-1; D is perhaps TRBD1 (6 bases). V dropped 2 bases and J dropped 4 bases, with 12 bases sitting between them. Germline V gene data show CDR1 as LGHDT and CDR2 as YNNKEL (reference sequence). This CDR3 contains 15 residues. The chain's CDR3 is CASSQSNRDYNEQFF. For the CDR3, the DNA is TGTGCCAGCAGCCAAAGCAACAGGGATTACAATGAGCAGTTCTTC.

This clonotype was recorded a few times. This chain uses TRBV29-1 with TRBJ2-7; the D is unclear. Trimming took 4 bases from V and 3 from J, leaving 10 bases between them. The CDR3 loop spans 12 amino acids. The germline V gene has CDR1 SQVTM and CDR2 ANQGSEA. The DNA of the CDR3 is TGCAGCGTTGGTAGCCTAAACTACGAGCAGTACTTC. This encodes CSVGSLNYEQYF.

Only one count was recorded for this clonotype. The V call is TRBV6-1, the J call TRBJ2-7; 9 bases map to TRBD1. Germline loops: CDR1 MNHNS, CDR2 SASEGT. The CDR3 contains 15 residues. J lost 1 base, V lost 6 bases, and 7 bases had no gene match. The CDR3, as DNA: TGTGCCAGCAGAGCCGGGACAGGGAAATCCTACGAGCAGTACTTC. This encodes CASRAGTGKSYEQYF.

The chain employs TRBV7-8 and TRBJ2-1; TRBD1 matches at 9 bases. The V segment lost 1 base and the J segment 7 bases; nucleotides outside the gene matches: 17. This CDR3 has 19 residues. Germline assignment: CDR1 SGHVS and CDR2 FQNEAQ. This CDR3 reads CASSLVFVWGQGMVNEQFF. The CDR3 region has the DNA TGTGCCAGCAGCTTAGTCTTCGTCTGGGGACAGGGCATGGTGAATGAGCAGTTCTTC.

The chain joins TRBV15 to TRBJ2-3; TRBD2 might be the D (5 bases). Germline values: CDR1 LNHNV, CDR2 YYDKDF (reference sequence). There are 14 residues in the CDR3. V lost 0 bases, J lost 7 bases, and 11 bases lay in between. CDR3: CATSRDPGSNTQYF. DNA of the CDR3: TGTGCCACCAGCAGAGATCCGGGGTCCAATACGCAGTATTTT.

The V gene is TRBV7-2, the J gene TRBJ2-2; TRBD2 matches 8 bases. Germline CDR1 reads SGHTA; CDR2 reads FQGNSA. The CDR3 totals 16 residues. The V gene end was trimmed by 2 bases and the J gene end by 4 bases; junction bases not matched to a gene: 6. CDR3 nucleotide sequence: TGTGCCAGCAGCTTATCAAGCGGGAGCAGCACCGGGGAGCTGTTTTTT. Translating gives CASSLSSGSSTGELFF. Full variable domain (remainder filled in from reference TRBV7-2 and TRBJ2-2): GAGVSQSPSNKVTEKGKDVELRCDPISGHTALYWYRQSLGQGLEFLIYFQGNSAPDKSGLPSDRFSAERTGGSVSTLTIQRTQQEDSAVYLCASSLSSGSSTGELFFGEGSRLTVL.

This chain links TRBV6-5 with TRBJ2-3; 9 bases are shared with TRBD2. The germline V gene has CDR1 MNHEY and CDR2 SVGAGI. The CDR3 totals 15 residues. V trimming: 3 bases; J trimming: 2 bases; junction bases outside the gene matches: 3. DNA for the CDR3: TGTGCCAGCAGTTATCTAGCGGGACCCACAGATACGCAGTATTTT. Its protein is CASSYLAGPTDTQYF.